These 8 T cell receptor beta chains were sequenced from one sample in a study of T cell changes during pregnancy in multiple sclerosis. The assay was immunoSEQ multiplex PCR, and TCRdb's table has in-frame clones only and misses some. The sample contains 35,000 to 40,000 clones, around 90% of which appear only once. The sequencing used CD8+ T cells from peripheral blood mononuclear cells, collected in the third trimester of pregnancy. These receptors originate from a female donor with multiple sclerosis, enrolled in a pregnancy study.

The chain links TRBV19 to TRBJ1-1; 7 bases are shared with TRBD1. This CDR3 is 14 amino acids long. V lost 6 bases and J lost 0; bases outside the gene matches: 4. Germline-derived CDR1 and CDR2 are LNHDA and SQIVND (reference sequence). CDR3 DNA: TGTGCCAGTAGCGAGACAGGGCTGAACACTGAAGCTTTCTTT. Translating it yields CASSETGLNTEAFF.

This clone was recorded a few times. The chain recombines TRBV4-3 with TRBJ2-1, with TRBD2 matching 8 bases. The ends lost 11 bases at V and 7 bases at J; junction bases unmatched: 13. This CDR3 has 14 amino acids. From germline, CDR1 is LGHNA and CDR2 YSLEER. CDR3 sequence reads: CASGEAGEINEQFF. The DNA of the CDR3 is TGCGCCTCTGGTGAAGCGGGAGAGATAAATGAGCAGTTCTTC.

The CDR3 is CASSPIATTEAFF. The CDR3, as DNA: TGTGCCAGCAGCCCCATAGCGACGACCGAAGCTTTCTTT. The chain combines TRBV5-5 with TRBJ1-1; unclear D gene. In germline, CDR1 is SGHKS, CDR2 YYEKEE (reference sequence). With 4 bases removed from V and 8 bases from J, the gap between germline ends came to 15 bases. The CDR3 runs 13 residues.

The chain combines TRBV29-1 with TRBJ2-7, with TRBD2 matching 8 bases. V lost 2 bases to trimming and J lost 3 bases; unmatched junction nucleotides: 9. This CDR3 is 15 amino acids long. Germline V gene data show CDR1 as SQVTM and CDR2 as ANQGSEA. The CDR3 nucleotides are TGCAGCGTTGAATCCGGGGGGGGCCCCCTCTACGAGCAGTACTTC. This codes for CSVESGGGPLYEQYF.

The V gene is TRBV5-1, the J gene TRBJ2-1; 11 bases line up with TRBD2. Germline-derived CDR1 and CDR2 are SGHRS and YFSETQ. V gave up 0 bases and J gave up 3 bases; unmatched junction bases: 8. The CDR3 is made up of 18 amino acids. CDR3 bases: TGCGCCAGCAGCTTGGTTTCCCCACTAGCGGGGGACTACAATGAGCAGTTCTTC. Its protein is CASSLVSPLAGDYNEQFF. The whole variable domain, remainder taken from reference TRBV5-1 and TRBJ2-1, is KAGVTQTPRYLIKTRGQQVTLSCSPISGHRSVSWYQQTPGQGLQFLFEYFSETQRNKGNFPGRFSGRQFSNSRSEMNVSTLELGDSALYLCASSLVSPLAGDYNEQFFGPGTRLTVL.

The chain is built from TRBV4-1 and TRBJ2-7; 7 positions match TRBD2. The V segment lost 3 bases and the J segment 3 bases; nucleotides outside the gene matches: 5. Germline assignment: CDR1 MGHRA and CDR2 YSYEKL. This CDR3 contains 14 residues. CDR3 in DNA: TGCGCCAGCAGCCACGCTAGCGGAAACTACGAGCAGTACTTC. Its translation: CASSHASGNYEQYF.

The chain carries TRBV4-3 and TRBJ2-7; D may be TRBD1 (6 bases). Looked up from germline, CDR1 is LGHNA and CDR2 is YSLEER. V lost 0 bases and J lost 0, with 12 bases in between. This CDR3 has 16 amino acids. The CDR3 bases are TGCGCCAGCAGCCAAGATCAGGGGAGAAGCTCCTACGAGCAGTACTTC. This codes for CASSQDQGRSSYEQYF.

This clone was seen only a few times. CDR3 protein: CSVVKREGNEQFF. The CDR3 bases are TGCAGCGTTGTCAAACGGGAGGGCAATGAGCAGTTCTTC. The chain has TRBV29-1 and TRBJ2-1, with TRBD2 matching 8 bases. Germline V lookup: CDR1 SQVTM, CDR2 ANQGSEA. The CDR3 length is 13 residues. The trim removed 4 bases at V and 6 bases at J, leaving 5 bases unmatched.